A single sample is the source of the 31 T cell receptor beta chains below, sequenced in a study of CD8+ T cells in alopecia areata. cDNA reverse transcribed from extracted RNA served as the sequencing template. Here immunoSEQ multiplex PCR was the method, and the copy in TCRdb shows in-frame clones only, minus some. This sample has over 150,000 clones, with around 63% found just once. The sequences come from CD4+ T cells sorted from blood, collected at week 0. These receptors were taken from a human donor with alopecia areata.

The chain carries TRBV11-3 and TRBJ2-5; TRBD1 agrees at 9 bases. Trimming cost V 4 bases and J 5 bases; bases outside gene matches: 8. CDR1 is SGHNT, CDR2 YENEEA, per germline. This CDR3 has 15 amino acids. DNA for the CDR3: TGTGCCAGCAGCTCGACAGGGGGTCCGACGGAGACCCAGTACTTC. It yields the protein CASSSTGGPTETQYF. The entire variable domain, with the rest obtained from reference TRBV11-3 and TRBJ2-5, is as follows: EAGVVQSPRYKIIEKKQPVAFWCNPISGHNTLYWYLQNLGQGPELLIRYENEEAVDDSQLPKDRFSAERLKGVDSTLKIQPAELGDSAVYLCASSSTGGPTETQYFGPGTRLLVL.

The chain employs TRBV10-3 and TRBJ2-7; 8 bases match TRBD1. J lost 4 bases, V lost 5 bases, and 7 bases had no gene match. The germline V gene encodes CDR1 ENHRY and CDR2 SYGVKD. This CDR3 comprises 14 residues. Here the CDR3 DNA reads TGTGCCATCAGTTCGTGGGACAGGACTTACGAGCAGTACTTC. The encoded protein is CAISSWDRTYEQYF.

The chain carries TRBV10-3 and TRBJ1-2, with D hard to call. Trimming removed 0 bases at V and 2 bases at J, with 13 bases between. Looked up from germline, CDR1 is ENHRY and CDR2 is SYGVKD. The CDR3 is 16 residues long. The CDR3 reads CAISESKWTENYGYTF. CDR3 sequence (DNA): TGTGCCATCAGTGAGTCGAAATGGACGGAGAACTATGGCTACACCTTC.

The chain recombines TRBV29-1 with TRBJ2-7; 13 bases map to TRBD2. CDR3 length: 18 residues. V shed 4 bases and J 1 base; nucleotides not matched to a gene: 13. CDR1 and CDR2 from the germline V gene are SQVTM and ANQGSEA. CDR3 sequence (DNA): TGCAGCGTTGTCCGGCCACTAACGGGACTAGCGGGGTCCTACGAGCAGTACTTC. Protein: CSVVRPLTGLAGSYEQYF.

This clone was recorded once. This chain connects TRBV7-3 to TRBJ2-5, with D perhaps TRBD2 (6 bases). V shed 5 bases and J shed 5 bases, with 12 bases lying between them. This CDR3 has 13 residues. Germline V gene sequence: CDR1 SGHTA, CDR2 FQGTGA. DNA for the CDR3: TGTGCCAGCAGCCCCACGGGGGTGGAGACCCAGTACTTC. It encodes CASSPTGVETQYF.

The V gene is TRBV18, the J gene TRBJ2-3; 7 nucleotides line up with TRBD1. The junction had 6 bases not matched to a gene; V was cut back by 3 bases and J by 6 bases. The germline V gene has CDR1 KGHSH and CDR2 LQKENI. CDR3 length: 14 residues. CDR3 DNA: TGTGCCAGCTCACCGGGGACAGTACGGGATACGCAGTATTTT. It codes for CASSPGTVRDTQYF.

This clone was observed a handful of times. The V gene is TRBV5-5, the J gene TRBJ2-6, with D perhaps being TRBD1 or TRBD2 (5 bases each). CDR3 length equals 17 residues. V lost 2 bases and J 0 bases, leaving 12 bases between the germline ends. The germline V gene encodes CDR1 SGHKS and CDR2 YYEKEE (reference sequence). The CDR3 region has the DNA TGTGCCAGCAGCTTTGGGACCCTCCTCTCTGGGGCCAACGTCCTGACTTTC. Amino acid sequence: CASSFGTLLSGANVLTF.

This clone was detected many times. The chain combines TRBV6-5 with TRBJ2-7; a possible D gene is TRBD1 (6 bases). With 5 bases removed from V and 4 bases from J, the gap between germline ends came to 12 bases. The V gene's germline CDR1 is MNHEY and CDR2 SVGAGI. The CDR3 sequence is 13 residues long. CDR3 DNA: TGTGCCAGCAGTGGGGGCGTCAGATACGAGCAGTACTTC. Translation: CASSGGVRYEQYF.

On this clone: Other DNA sequences from this sample encode an identical CDR3 as well. The V and J genes are TRBV5-1 and TRBJ1-1; D gene unclear. V lost 0 bases, J lost 6 bases, and 9 bases lay in between. The length of the CDR3 is 13 residues. Germline V gene sequence: CDR1 SGHRS, CDR2 YFSETQ. CDR3 region: CASSLAGWSEAFF. CDR3 nucleotide sequence: TGCGCCAGCAGCTTGGCCGGTTGGTCTGAAGCTTTCTTT.

The rearrangement joins TRBV5-1 to TRBJ2-3, with TRBD2 matching 10 bases. Germline trimming cut 0 bases from V and 2 bases from J; bases unmatched to any gene: 9. Germline V gene sequence: CDR1 SGHRS, CDR2 YFSETQ. This CDR3 has 18 residues. This CDR3 reads CASSLAAASGRSTDTQYF. In DNA form, the CDR3 reads TGCGCCAGCAGCTTGGCAGCGGCTAGCGGGAGATCCACAGATACGCAGTATTTT. The full variable domain, completed using reference TRBV5-1 and TRBJ2-3, is KAGVTQTPRYLIKTRGQQVTLSCSPISGHRSVSWYQQTPGQGLQFLFEYFSETQRNKGNFPGRFSGRQFSNSRSEMNVSTLELGDSALYLCASSLAAASGRSTDTQYFGPGTRLTVL.

V and J are TRBV4-3 and TRBJ2-3; 9 bases line up with TRBD2. V trimming: 1 base; J trimming: 3 bases; junction bases outside the gene matches: 5. This CDR3 region has 16 residues. Looked up from germline, CDR1 is LGHNA and CDR2 is YSLEER. This CDR3 reads CASSQASSGVTDTQYF. In DNA form, the CDR3 reads TGCGCCAGCAGCCAAGCGTCTAGCGGGGTGACAGATACGCAGTATTTT.

This rearrangement joins TRBV6-5 to TRBJ2-2; 7 bases align to TRBD1. Looked up from germline, CDR1 is MNHEY and CDR2 is SVGAGI. V was pared by 10 bases and J by 5 bases, with 7 bases of the junction left unmatched. The CDR3 extends over 13 amino acids. CDR3 region: CATRQGRTGELFF. The CDR3 region has the DNA TGTGCCACAAGACAGGGAAGGACCGGGGAGCTGTTTTTT.

The chain couples TRBV5-1 to TRBJ2-7; a possible D gene is TRBD1 (6 bases). The CDR3 is made up of 15 amino acids. V lost 0 bases to trimming and J lost 0 bases, with 10 bases between them. Germline V gene data show CDR1 as SGHRS and CDR2 as YFSETQ. The CDR3 DNA reads as TGCGCCAGCAGCTTGGATGGGACATACTCCTACGAGCAGTACTTC. Protein product: CASSLDGTYSYEQYF.

V and J are TRBV6-5 and TRBJ2-5; 10 positions agree with TRBD2. The length of the CDR3 is 15 residues. Unmatched junction bases numbered 11, after V lost 6 bases and J lost 7 bases. Germline CDR1 MNHEY, CDR2 SVGAGI. The CDR3 coding sequence is TGTGCCAGCAGGGCTAGCGGGGGCCCGTGGGGGACCCAGTACTTC. Its translation: CASRASGGPWGTQYF.

V usage is TRBV13 and J usage is TRBJ1-2; 7 positions match TRBD1. After removal of 6 bases from V and 8 bases from J, the junction contained 9 bases not matched to a gene. The CDR3 covers 13 residues. Germline V CDR1 and CDR2: PRHDT, FYEKMQ (reference sequence). CDR3 amino acids: CASSTGAKGGYTF. The DNA for the CDR3 is TGTGCCAGCAGTACAGGGGCGAAGGGCGGCTACACCTTC.

V usage is TRBV13 and J usage is TRBJ1-1; D unclear. The germline V gene encodes CDR1 PRHDT and CDR2 FYEKMQ (reference sequence). V gave up 3 bases and J gave up 11 bases, with 10 bases separating them. This CDR3 contains 11 residues. The CDR3 region is CASSLGDRAFF. CDR3 DNA: TGTGCCAGCAGCTTGGGCGATCGGGCTTTCTTT.

V is TRBV28 and J is TRBJ1-2; D perhaps matches TRBD1 (6 bases). This CDR3 region has 15 residues. CDR1 is MDHEN and CDR2 is SYDVKM in the germline V gene. V was clipped by 6 bases and J by 4 bases, with 18 bases between them. In nucleotides, the CDR3 is TGTGCCAGCAGGACCGGGGGGGCGCAAAGCTATGGCTACACCTTC. This translates into CASRTGGAQSYGYTF.

CDR3 sequence reads: CASSLAGVTDTQYF. As DNA, the CDR3 is TGTGCCAGCAGCCTAGCGGGGGTCACAGATACGCAGTATTTT. The chain is built from TRBV9 and TRBJ2-3; 10 bases are a match to TRBD2. J lost 2 bases, V lost 4 bases, and 1 base had no gene match. The CDR3 is 14 residues long. Germline V gives CDR1 SGDLS, CDR2 YYNGEE.

The chain recombines TRBV6-5 with TRBJ1-1; TRBD1 aligns across 8 bases. With V trimmed by 4 bases and J by 0 bases, 7 bases remained unmatched. This CDR3 region has 16 residues. Germline lookup yields CDR1 MNHEY and CDR2 SVGAGI. CDR3 amino acids: CASSSKTGVMNTEAFF. CDR3 nucleotide sequence: TGTGCCAGCAGTTCCAAGACAGGGGTTATGAACACTGAAGCTTTCTTT.

V usage is TRBV5-1 and J usage is TRBJ1-2; D is undetermined. V lost 4 bases and J lost 6, with 16 bases in between. This CDR3 is 14 amino acids long. From germline, CDR1 is SGHRS and CDR2 YFSETQ. For the CDR3, the DNA is TGCGCCAGCAGCCCGGATATAGGGAGGGATGGCTACACCTTC. Translated, it gives CASSPDIGRDGYTF.

The J gene is TRBJ2-3, the V gene TRBV5-1; unclear D gene. Per germline, CDR1 SGHRS and CDR2 YFSETQ. The CDR3 is 15 amino acids. The germline V and J ends were trimmed by 0 bases and 0 bases, with 8 bases remaining between them. The CDR3 reads CASSLAGPSTDTQYF. The DNA of the CDR3 is TGCGCCAGCAGCTTGGCAGGTCCTAGCACAGATACGCAGTATTTT.

This chain connects TRBV4-3 to TRBJ2-7; 9 bases line up with TRBD2. The germline V gene encodes CDR1 LGHNA and CDR2 YSLEER. The CDR3 is 17 residues long. The ends lost 4 bases at V and 4 bases at J; junction bases unmatched: 14. The CDR3 nucleotides are TGCGCCAGCAGCCGTACGACCGGGACTAGCCAACAGTACGAGCAGTACTTC. Residues: CASSRTTGTSQQYEQYF.

The chain recombines TRBV27 with TRBJ1-4; D uncertain. The V end was cut by 6 bases, the J end by 3 bases, with 11 bases between. Germline CDR1 reads MNHEY; CDR2 reads SMNVEV (reference sequence). The CDR3 is 14 amino acids. CDR3 region: CASRSVGSNEKLFF. The CDR3, as DNA: TGTGCCAGCAGGTCCGTGGGTTCTAATGAAAAACTGTTTTTT.

V and J are TRBV5-6 and TRBJ1-1; D possibly corresponds to TRBD1 (5 bases). The CDR3 spans 13 residues. The V gene lost 3 bases and the J gene lost 10 bases, with 16 bases spanning the gap. Germline V lookup: CDR1 SGHDT, CDR2 YYEEEE. The chain's CDR3 is CASSSGLQAGAFF. CDR3 DNA sequence: TGTGCCAGCAGCTCGGGGCTTCAGGCGGGAGCTTTCTTT. Supplemented by reference TRBV5-6 and TRBJ1-1, the full variable domain reads DAGVTQSPTHLIKTRGQQVTLRCSPKSGHDTVSWYQQALGQGPQFIFQYYEEEERQRGNFPDRFSGHQFPNYSSELNVNALLLGDSALYLCASSSGLQAGAFFGQGTRLTVV.

The rearrangement links TRBV30 to TRBJ1-1; unclear D gene. The CDR3 covers 15 residues. V lost 3 bases and J lost 0, with 14 bases in between. Germline CDR1 is GTSNPN and CDR2 is SVGIG (reference sequence). The CDR3 loop is CAWRPTGSLNTEAFF. CDR3 sequence (DNA): TGTGCCTGGAGGCCAACTGGCAGCTTGAACACTGAAGCTTTCTTT.

The chain has TRBV15 and TRBJ2-7; 11 bases are a match to TRBD1. The V gene's germline CDR1 is LNHNV and CDR2 YYDKDF (reference sequence). This CDR3 is built from 16 residues. V dropped 1 base and J dropped 5; count of bases not matched to a gene: 7. CDR3 bases: TGTGCCACCAGCAGAGGAGGGACAGGGGGGTTCCACGAGCAGTACTTC. Translation gives CATSRGGTGGFHEQYF.

J is TRBJ2-2 and V is TRBV7-3, with D possibly matching TRBD1 (5 bases). This CDR3 has 15 residues. The germline V and J ends were trimmed by 5 bases and 4 bases, with 14 bases remaining between them. Germline assignment: CDR1 SGHTA and CDR2 FQGTGA. The CDR3 sequence is CASSQTEGRTGELFF. Written as DNA, the CDR3 is TGTGCCAGCAGCCAGACAGAAGGACGCACCGGGGAGCTGTTTTTT.

The chain recombines TRBV29-1 with TRBJ1-2; D gene ambiguous. CDR3 length: 13 amino acids. The V end was cut by 3 bases, the J end by 8 bases, with 16 bases between. The germline V gene has CDR1 SQVTM and CDR2 ANQGSEA. The DNA of the CDR3 is TGCAGCGTTGATGATTCCCTCAGAGACGGCTACACCTTC. Its translation is CSVDDSLRDGYTF.

This clone occurred a few times. CDR3: CSVDPLPQSTDTQYF. CDR3 nucleotides: TGCAGCGTTGACCCCTTGCCGCAGAGCACAGATACGCAGTATTTT. The rearrangement uses TRBV29-1 and TRBJ2-3; D gene unclear. This CDR3 has 15 amino acids. Germline loops: CDR1 SQVTM, CDR2 ANQGSEA. V lost 3 bases, J lost 0 bases, and 13 bases lay in between.

The V call is TRBV5-1, the J call TRBJ2-7; 7 bases are a match to TRBD1. The germline V gene has CDR1 SGHRS and CDR2 YFSETQ. The CDR3 runs 13 residues. Germline trimming cut 4 bases from V and 1 base from J; bases unmatched to any gene: 2. The CDR3 DNA is TGCGCCAGCAGCGGGGACAGTTCCTACGAGCAGTACTTC. It specifies CASSGDSSYEQYF.

The gene calls are TRBV5-4 and TRBJ2-5; 8 positions agree with TRBD2. Germline V gives CDR1 SGHNT, CDR2 YYREEE (reference sequence). Trimming cost V 0 bases and J 4 bases; bases outside gene matches: 2. The CDR3 sequence is 14 residues long. The CDR3 loop reads CASSLAGGVETQYF. For the CDR3, the DNA is TGTGCCAGCAGCTTGGCCGGGGGGGTAGAGACCCAGTACTTC.